Listed here is a single T cell receptor (beta chain). This specimen belongs to a study of blood T cell repertoires in COVID-19. Study context: The samples span acute and convalescent COVID-19 from the United States, Italy and Spain. Sources were T cells, B-cell-depleted T cells, or PBMCs; the material itself was cDNA or gDNA.

As processed by the authors: Reference gene primer amplification yielded estimated nucleated cell counts. TCRdb keeps only in-frame clones here, not all; method: immunoSEQ multiplex PCR. The DNA gave D and trimming, while V, J and clone size come from that table. The sample contains approximately 84,000 clones, more than 80% of which appear only once. With 8 bases removed from V and 5 bases from J, the gap between germline ends came to 21 bases. Germline-derived CDR1 and CDR2 are MDHEN and SYDVKM. The CDR3 runs 15 residues. Sequences were obtained from peripheral blood. The gene calls are TRBV28 and TRBJ1-1, with a tentative D call TRBD1 (5 bases). The sequence was collected from a woman aged 80 or over with acute or convalescent COVID-19. Here the CDR3 reads CASEENGGRGTEAFF. The CDR3 DNA reads TGTGCCAGCGAGGAGAACGGGGGTCGGGGAACTGAAGCTTTCTTT. Using reference TRBV28 and TRBJ1-1 for the parts outside the CDR3, the full variable domain is DVKVTQSSRYLVKRTGEKVFLECVQDMDHENMFWYRQDPGLGLRLIYFSYDVKMKEKGDIPEGYSVSREKKERFSLILESASTNQTSMYLCASEENGGRGTEAFFGQGTRLTVV.